The T cell receptor (beta chain) described here comes from a study of human T cells and chemical hapten exposure. The study's findings and limits: Each of the donors had alopecia, so their immune responses may not resemble those of healthy people. The study found that PT1 expanded TCR counts correlated positively with patch test score.

This clonotype has just a few counts. Its specificity is unknown. Sample time point: patch test 1, 2 weeks after DPC sensitization. As to treatment: therapeutic diphenylcyclopropenone sensitization with weekly scalp DPC. Blood, whole and unfractionated, served as the source for total RNA extraction. From the RACE reads, TCRdb called clonotypes with MiXCR, one entry per CDR3 protein. The sample includes about 49,000 distinct CDR3 sequences, 9.3% of them seen just once. Germline V gene data show CDR1 as SGHTA and CDR2 as FQGNSA. The CDR3 has 15 amino acids. Between the trimmed V and J ends, which lost 5 bases and 6 bases, there was a span of 17 bases.

The material was whole blood, obtained in connection with sensitization to the hapten diphenylcyclopropenone (DPC). This clonotype originated in a woman aged 45-65 years with alopecia areata. Some clones in this sample may be carry-over from other donors' samples. The chain couples TRBV7-2 to TRBJ2-1; weak D call: TRBD1 (5 bases). The DNA for the CDR3 is TGTGCCAGCAGCCCGGCCATGGCAGGGTTCAATGAGCAGTTCTTC. Amino acids: CASSPAMAGFNEQFF.